These 10 T cell receptor beta chains came from one sample sequenced in a study of blood T cells in healthy people across ages. The use of a sample-barcoded 5' primer and a J-beta primer mix characterized a second PCR of about 7 to 12 cycles. Using its own MiXCR run on the 5' RACE reads, TCRdb lists one record per CDR3 protein. The profile covers about 720,000 distinct CDR3 sequences, with 20% to 25% appearing a single time and around 21% taken by the ten largest. The sample consisted of blood. These TCRs come from a man aged 65-85 years in good health.

The rearrangement joins TRBV11-2 to TRBJ1-1, with TRBD1 as a possible D gene (5 bases). The CDR3 sequence is 16 residues long. Germline lookup yields CDR1 SGHAT and CDR2 FQNNGV. V was shortened by 6 bases and J by 3 bases, with 20 bases between the two germline ends. CDR3 region: CASSLKRTREDTEAFF. CDR3 DNA: TGTGCCAGCAGTCTCAAAAGGACACGAGAAGACACTGAAGCTTTCTTT.

Ten or more counts support this clonotype. The chain couples TRBV7-6 to TRBJ1-1, with D tentatively TRBD1 (6 bases). Germline CDR1 SGHVS, CDR2 FNYEAQ. V shed 6 bases and J shed 8 bases, with 13 bases lying between them. This CDR3 comprises 12 residues. The CDR3 spells CASRSPGQEAFF. For the CDR3, the DNA is TGTGCCAGCAGATCCCCGGGACAAGAAGCTTTCTTT.

This clonotype was found a few times. The chain recombines TRBV5-1 with TRBJ2-1; TRBD2 aligns across 9 bases. The ends lost 1 base at V and 7 bases at J; junction bases unmatched: 15. Per germline, CDR1 SGHRS and CDR2 YFSETQ. The CDR3 runs to 18 residues. Written as DNA, the CDR3 is TGCGCCAGCAGCTTGACCTTTTCCGGTAGCGGGAGTCAAAATGAGCAGTTCTTC. Protein: CASSLTFSGSGSQNEQFF.

The chain carries TRBV14 and TRBJ2-7; D gene unclear. The CDR3 extends over 12 amino acids. Trimming took off 6 bases at V and 4 bases at J, with 10 bases between the two ends. Germline V gives CDR1 SGHDN, CDR2 FVKESK. The CDR3 region is CASRGSGYEQYF. Here the CDR3 DNA reads TGTGCCAGCAGGGGCAGTGGATACGAGCAGTACTTC.

This clonotype showed up just a few times. This chain joins TRBV12-3 or TRBV12-4 and TRBJ1-5; D perhaps matches TRBD1 (6 bases). Between the trimmed V and J ends, which lost 6 bases and 7 bases, there was a span of 16 bases. There are 14 residues in the CDR3. The CDR3 nucleotides read TGTGCCAGCAGCCCTAGGGGGGGGCGACAGCCCCAGCATTTT. Translated: CASSPRGGRQPQHF.

This clonotype was picked up a small number of times. The chain couples TRBV5-6 to TRBJ1-1, with 10 positions matching TRBD1. Germline-derived CDR1 and CDR2 are SGHDT and YYEEEE. CDR3 length: 16 residues. The V gene end was trimmed by 2 bases and the J gene end by 1 base; junction bases not matched to a gene: 5. The CDR3 region is CASSFRTGGTNTEAFF. The DNA for the CDR3 is TGTGCCAGCAGCTTCCGGACAGGGGGAACGAACACTGAAGCTTTCTTT.

Turning to this clonotype: The junction differs from germline at one of its ends, possibly a read error. The V and J genes are TRBV7-8 and TRBJ2-1, with D possibly matching TRBD2 (6 bases). Germline V gives CDR1 SGHVS, CDR2 FQNEAQ. The CDR3 runs to 14 residues. The CDR3 nucleotides are TGTGCCAGCAGCTTAGGCGGGGATCACAATGGGCAGTTCTTC. Amino acids: CASSLGGDHNGQFF.

The sample holds many counts of this clonotype. The J gene is TRBJ2-1, the V gene TRBV29-1, with D unresolved. V lost 4 bases, J lost 9 bases, and 7 bases lay in between. Germline V gene sequence: CDR1 SQVTM, CDR2 ANQGSEA. The CDR3 is 10 amino acids. In DNA, the CDR3 is TGCAGCGTTGGAGGTCCTGAGCAGTTCTTC. Its protein product is CSVGGPEQFF.

The rearrangement uses TRBV13 and TRBJ2-3; D is undetermined. The V gene's germline CDR1 is PRHDT and CDR2 FYEKMQ (reference sequence). The CDR3 sequence is 14 residues long. Trimming shortened V by 5 bases and J by 0 bases, and 9 bases separated the two germline ends. CDR3 amino acids: CASSPTLSTDTQYF. The CDR3 nucleotides read TGTGCCAGCAGCCCGACCCTTAGCACAGATACGCAGTATTTT. Filled out from reference TRBV13 and TRBJ2-3, the complete variable domain reads AAGVIQSPRHLIKEKRETATLKCYPIPRHDTVYWYQQGPGQDPQFLISFYEKMQSDKGSIPDRFSAQQFSDYHSELNMSSLELGDSALYFCASSPTLSTDTQYFGPGTRLTVL.

The sample holds a few counts of this clonotype. The chain carries TRBV12-3 or TRBV12-4 and TRBJ2-5; TRBD2 matches at 8 bases. This CDR3 is 15 amino acids long. V shed 5 bases and J 2 bases; nucleotides not matched to a gene: 7. Here the CDR3 DNA reads TGTGCCAGCAGTAGGCTAGCGGGCGGGCAAGAGACCCAGTACTTC. It is translated as CASSRLAGGQETQYF.